Measured by frequency, the clone carrying this T cell receptor (beta chain) is medium-sized. The antigen remains unidentified. This entry is derived from a study of CXCR3-negative and CXCR3-positive naive CD8 T cells. Through 5' RACE with UMI labels, the TRB cDNA libraries were prepared. TCRdb reprocessed the 5' RACE reads and keeps a single row for each CDR3 protein, giving no DNA. This sample's table has some 7,600 distinct CDR3 sequences. Study outcomes and limitations: When CXCR3-positive naive cells were set against CXCR3-negative naive cells, the former had more hydrophobic TRB CDR3s.

CD45RO-CCR7+CD27+CD95- cells counted as naive CD8+ T cells. This CDR3 spans 11 amino acids. Germline V lookup: CDR1 ENHRY, CDR2 SYGVKD. V gene TRBV10-3 combines with J gene TRBJ1-1. This receptor was identified in a human donor in good health. Some clones in this sample may be carry-over from other donors' samples. The specimen sequenced was naive CXCR3+ CD8+ T cells from blood. Subset noted: CD45RO-CCR7+CD27+CD95- naive CD8+ T cells expressing CXCR3 (TNR3+). CDR3 sequence reads: CAISESTGAFF.